The 22 T cell receptor beta chains presented below share a single source sample, sequenced in a study of blood T cell repertoires in COVID-19. Produced via immunoSEQ multiplex PCR; TCRdb's table is partial and in-frame only. The sample includes more than 250,000 clones, 86% of them seen just once. The sequencing input was peripheral blood. These TCRs come from a woman aged 25 to 39 who had recovered from COVID-19.

The chain couples TRBV11-1 to TRBJ1-2; tentative D call: TRBD1 (6 bases). This CDR3 region has 15 residues. Germline CDR1 reads SGHAT; CDR2 reads FQDESV (reference sequence). Trimming pared 3 bases from V and 8 bases from J, leaving 19 bases between. DNA for the CDR3: TGTGCCAGCAGCTTTTTGTCCGGGGGGGCCGGCGGCTACACCTTC. It specifies CASSFLSGGAGGYTF.

The chain joins TRBV6-5 to TRBJ2-4; D may be TRBD1 (6 bases). V lost 2 bases, J lost 6 bases, and 14 bases lay in between. This CDR3 has 15 amino acids. Looked up from germline, CDR1 is MNHEY and CDR2 is SVGAGI. The CDR3 DNA follows: TGTGCCAGCAGTTACATCAGGGGCCTACTAAACATTCAGTACTTC. Its protein is CASSYIRGLLNIQYF.

This chain links TRBV6-5 with TRBJ2-7, with 12 bases that match TRBD1. The CDR3 consists of 14 residues. The trim removed 7 bases at V and 5 bases at J, leaving 6 bases unmatched. Germline CDR1 and CDR2: MNHEY and SVGAGI. The CDR3 protein is CASTRGQGAHEQYF. As DNA, the CDR3 is TGTGCCAGCACCAGGGGACAGGGGGCCCACGAGCAGTACTTC.

This clone occurred many times. V is TRBV2 and J is TRBJ2-2, with D maybe TRBD2 (6 bases). The CDR3 runs 16 residues. V was pared by 5 bases and J by 5 bases, with 18 bases between. The germline gives CDR1 SNHLY, CDR2 FYNNEI. CDR3 protein: CASSYSTRRRTGELFF. CDR3 DNA sequence: TGTGCCAGCAGTTATTCGACTAGACGGAGGACCGGGGAGCTGTTTTTT. Complete variable domain (other parts from reference TRBV2 and TRBJ2-2): EPEVTQTPSHQVTQMGQEVILRCVPISNHLYFYWYRQILGQKVEFLVSFYNNEISEKSEIFDDQFSVERPDGSNFTLKIRSTKLEDSAMYFCASSYSTRRRTGELFFGEGSRLTVL.

CDR3 sequence: CAWSPTGDTQYF. DNA for the CDR3: TGTGCCTGGAGTCCTACGGGAGATACGCAGTATTTT. V is TRBV30 and J is TRBJ2-3; D gene uncertain. The CDR3 is 12 residues long. In germline, CDR1 is GTSNPN, CDR2 SVGIG (reference sequence). Trimming pared 2 bases from V and 5 bases from J, leaving 8 bases between.

V and J are TRBV29-1 and TRBJ1-1; D gene ambiguous. The V and J ends lost 7 bases and 1 base respectively, with 13 bases between them. Germline V gives CDR1 SQVTM, CDR2 ANQGSEA. CDR3 length: 13 amino acids. The CDR3 DNA reads as TGCAGCGGAACCCAACGGGAGAACACTGAAGCTTTCTTT. Translated, it gives CSGTQRENTEAFF.

The CDR3 DNA is TGTGCCAGCAGCTCCGGGACAGGGTCTACCTACGAGCAGTACTTC. This gives the protein CASSSGTGSTYEQYF. This chain connects TRBV5-5 to TRBJ2-7; the match to TRBD1 covers 9 bases. The V and J ends lost 3 bases and 2 bases, in that order; junction bases with no gene match: 6. The CDR3 contains 15 residues. The germline CDR1 and CDR2 sequences are SGHKS and YYEKEE (reference sequence).

The V call is TRBV4-2, the J call TRBJ2-7, with unresolved D. The germline V gene encodes CDR1 LGHNA and CDR2 YNFKEQ. Between the trimmed V and J ends, which lost 1 base and 0 bases, there was a span of 4 bases. This CDR3 is 13 amino acids long. The CDR3 is CASSQASSYEQYF. The CDR3 coding sequence is TGTGCCAGCAGCCAAGCCAGCTCCTACGAGCAGTACTTC.

The CDR3 is CASSPDRGWEKLFF. The CDR3 DNA follows: TGTGCCAGCAGCCCCGACAGGGGATGGGAAAAACTGTTTTTT. The rearrangement uses TRBV6-5 and TRBJ1-4; TRBD1 aligns across 8 bases. Unmatched junction bases numbered 8, after V lost 6 bases and J lost 8 bases. The CDR3 contains 14 residues. Germline V lookup: CDR1 MNHEY, CDR2 SVGAGI.

V gene TRBV3-1 (or the pseudogene TRBV3-2) combines with J gene TRBJ1-6, with unresolved D. The CDR3 runs 14 residues. CDR1 and CDR2 (germline): LGHDT, YNNKEL (reference sequence). The V and J ends lost 3 bases and 6 bases respectively, with 9 bases between them. CDR3 DNA: TGTGCCAGCAGCCAGGAGGGAGTTAATTCACCCCTCCACTTT. Protein: CASSQEGVNSPLHF.

V usage is TRBV5-6 and J usage is TRBJ1-6; no definite D call. This CDR3 region has 15 residues. The V gene's germline CDR1 is SGHDT and CDR2 YYEEEE. Trimming left V 3 bases short and J 0 bases short, with 7 bases between. The CDR3, as DNA: TGTGCCAGCAGCTATGACATCTCCTATAATTCACCCCTCCACTTT. Protein: CASSYDISYNSPLHF.

The chain joins TRBV7-6 to TRBJ2-1; 11 bases are a match to TRBD2. The CDR3 spans 16 residues. CDR1 and CDR2 (germline): SGHVS, FNYEAQ. J was trimmed by 8 bases and V by 1 base; bases with no gene match: 7. The CDR3 DNA reads TGTGCCAGCAGCTTAGTGGGGACTAGCGGCGGGTATGAGCAGTTCTTC. It yields the protein CASSLVGTSGGYEQFF.

The chain employs TRBV12-3 or TRBV12-4 and TRBJ1-6; 7 nucleotides align to TRBD1. V lost 5 bases and J lost 8; bases outside the gene matches: 0. The length of the CDR3 is 12 residues. This chain's CDR3 is CASSRGHSPLHF. CDR3 in DNA: TGTGCCAGCAGTAGGGGGCATTCACCCCTCCACTTT.

This sequence joins TRBV28 and TRBJ1-4; D gene ambiguous. The V and J ends lost 6 bases and 8 bases respectively, with 7 bases between them. CDR1 and CDR2 (germline): MDHEN, SYDVKM. The CDR3 contains 11 residues. In DNA, the CDR3 is TGTGCCAGCAGCTCCCCCGAAAAACTGTTTTTT. As protein: CASSSPEKLFF.

This clone was seen only once. This chain connects TRBV7-6 to TRBJ2-1, with 7 nucleotides matching TRBD2. The length of the CDR3 is 17 residues. V trimming: 1 base; J trimming: 0 bases; junction bases outside the gene matches: 6. Germline values: CDR1 SGHVS, CDR2 FNYEAQ. The CDR3 region has the DNA TGTGCCAGCAGCTTAGTAGCTGCGGGGGACTCCTACAATGAGCAGTTCTTC. Encoded protein: CASSLVAAGDSYNEQFF. The full variable domain, in which reference TRBV7-6 and TRBJ2-1 provide the parts outside the CDR3, is GAGVSQSPRYKVTKRGQDVALRCDPISGHVSLYWYRQALGQGPEFLTYFNYEAQQDKSGLPNDRFSAERPEGSISTLTIQRTEQRDSAMYRCASSLVAAGDSYNEQFFGPGTRLTVL.

This clone was counted a single time. The chain employs TRBV6-6 and TRBJ2-2, with 8 bases fitting TRBD2. This CDR3 comprises 17 residues. The germline CDR1 and CDR2 sequences are MNHNY and SVGAGI (reference sequence). Losses at the gene ends were 5 bases for V and 0 bases for J; bases not matched to a gene: 8. The chain's CDR3 is CASSRSHGGANTGELFF. The CDR3 nucleotides read TGTGCCAGCAGTCGCTCACACGGGGGGGCGAACACCGGGGAGCTGTTTTTT.

The chain has TRBV19 and TRBJ1-1; 7 bases match TRBD1. Germline V lookup: CDR1 LNHDA, CDR2 SQIVND (reference sequence). V lost 5 bases and J lost 8; bases outside the gene matches: 8. The length of the CDR3 is 13 residues. For the CDR3, the DNA is TGTGCCAGTAGTCACACAGGGGCGGCGGAAGCTTTCTTT. This encodes CASSHTGAAEAFF.

Worth noting for this clone: Other DNA variants within this sample encode the same CDR3. The rearrangement uses TRBV19 and TRBJ2-1, with D possibly TRBD2 on 6 matching bases. V lost 0 bases and J lost 7, with 16 bases in between. CDR1 is LNHDA, CDR2 SQIVND, per germline (reference sequence). The CDR3 runs to 16 residues. The CDR3 protein is CASSIEQAGEGNEQFF. CDR3 DNA: TGTGCCAGTAGTATAGAACAAGCGGGTGAGGGTAATGAGCAGTTCTTC.

This clone was seen a handful of times. V is TRBV7-2 and J is TRBJ2-7; D uncertain. Trimming left V 1 base short and J 2 bases short, with 12 bases between. Germline values: CDR1 SGHTA, CDR2 FQGNSA. The CDR3 contains 15 residues. CDR3 DNA: TGTGCCAGCAGCTTAGAAGTGTGGCAGACCTACGAGCAGTACTTC. Its protein product is CASSLEVWQTYEQYF.

The chain uses TRBV19 and TRBJ2-5; TRBD2 matches at 8 bases. Trimming at V came to 3 bases and at J to 2 bases, leaving 11 bases not matched to a gene. The CDR3 contains 17 residues. Germline V gene data show CDR1 as LNHDA and CDR2 as SQIVND (reference sequence). CDR3 bases: TGTGCCAGTAGTATGGGACGGGGGGGGCGACCACAAGAGACCCAGTACTTC. Its protein is CASSMGRGGRPQETQYF.

V usage is TRBV24-1 and J usage is TRBJ2-5, with 8 bases fitting TRBD2. CDR1 is KGHDR and CDR2 is SFDVKD in the germline V gene. The ends lost 7 bases at V and 5 bases at J; junction bases unmatched: 5. The length of the CDR3 is 13 residues. The CDR3 reads CATSQSGSETQYF. The CDR3, as DNA: TGTGCCACCAGCCAAAGCGGGAGCGAGACCCAGTACTTC.

This clone was seen a few times. The V call is TRBV10-3, the J call TRBJ2-3; D is uncertain. Germline V gives CDR1 ENHRY, CDR2 SYGVKD. Between the trimmed V and J ends, which lost 7 bases and 1 base, there was a span of 6 bases. The CDR3 is made up of 12 amino acids. CDR3 DNA sequence: TGTGCCATCACTCCAGGCACAGATACGCAGTATTTT. It translates to CAITPGTDTQYF.